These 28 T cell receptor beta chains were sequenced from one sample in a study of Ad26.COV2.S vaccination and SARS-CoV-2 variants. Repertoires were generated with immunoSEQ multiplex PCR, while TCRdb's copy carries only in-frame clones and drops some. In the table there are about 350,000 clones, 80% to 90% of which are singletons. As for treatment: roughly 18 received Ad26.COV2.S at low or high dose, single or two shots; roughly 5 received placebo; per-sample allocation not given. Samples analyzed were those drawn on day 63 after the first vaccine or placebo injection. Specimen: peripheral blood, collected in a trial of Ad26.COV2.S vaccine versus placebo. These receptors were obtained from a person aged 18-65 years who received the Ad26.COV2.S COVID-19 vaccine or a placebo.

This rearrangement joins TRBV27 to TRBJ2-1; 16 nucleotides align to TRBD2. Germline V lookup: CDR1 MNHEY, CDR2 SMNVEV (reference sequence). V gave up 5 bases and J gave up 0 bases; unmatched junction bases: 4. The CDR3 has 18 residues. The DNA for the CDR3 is TGTGCCAGCAGTGCCGGGACTAGCGGGGGGGGCTCCTACAATGAGCAGTTCTTC. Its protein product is CASSAGTSGGGSYNEQFF.

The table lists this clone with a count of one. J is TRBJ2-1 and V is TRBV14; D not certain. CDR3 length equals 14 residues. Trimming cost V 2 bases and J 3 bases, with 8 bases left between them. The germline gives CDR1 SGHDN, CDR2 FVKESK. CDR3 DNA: TGTGCCAGCAGCCAAAGTTCAGGCTACAATGAGCAGTTCTTC. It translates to CASSQSSGYNEQFF.

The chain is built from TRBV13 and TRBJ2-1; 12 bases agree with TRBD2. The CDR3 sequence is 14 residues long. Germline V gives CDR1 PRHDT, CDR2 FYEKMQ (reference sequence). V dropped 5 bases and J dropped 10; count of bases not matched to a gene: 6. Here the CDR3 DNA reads TGTGCCAGCAGCCCCGGACTAGCGGGAATGGAGCAGTTCTTC. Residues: CASSPGLAGMEQFF.

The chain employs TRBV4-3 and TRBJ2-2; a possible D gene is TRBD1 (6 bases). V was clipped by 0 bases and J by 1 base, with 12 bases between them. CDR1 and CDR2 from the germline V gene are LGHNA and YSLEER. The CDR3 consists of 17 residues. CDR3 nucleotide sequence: TGCGCCAGCAGCCAAGACACCGGGACATGGAACACCGGGGAGCTGTTTTTT. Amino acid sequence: CASSQDTGTWNTGELFF.

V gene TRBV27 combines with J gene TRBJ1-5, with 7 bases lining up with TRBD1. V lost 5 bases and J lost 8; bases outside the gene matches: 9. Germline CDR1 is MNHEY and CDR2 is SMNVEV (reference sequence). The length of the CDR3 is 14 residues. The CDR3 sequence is CASSPIQGWKPQHF. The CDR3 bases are TGTGCCAGCAGTCCCATACAGGGGTGGAAGCCCCAGCATTTT.

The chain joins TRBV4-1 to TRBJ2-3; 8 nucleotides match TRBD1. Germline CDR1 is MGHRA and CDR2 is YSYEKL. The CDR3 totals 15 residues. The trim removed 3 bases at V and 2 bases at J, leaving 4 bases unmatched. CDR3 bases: TGCGCCAGCAGCCAGGGACAGGACCCCACAGATACGCAGTATTTT. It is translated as CASSQGQDPTDTQYF.

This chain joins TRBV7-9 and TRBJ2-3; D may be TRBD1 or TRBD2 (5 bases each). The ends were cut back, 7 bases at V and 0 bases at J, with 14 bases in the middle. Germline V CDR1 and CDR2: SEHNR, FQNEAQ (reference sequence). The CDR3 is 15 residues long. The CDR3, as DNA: TGTGCCAGCACCAACGAGGGGAATAGCACAGATACGCAGTATTTT. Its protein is CASTNEGNSTDTQYF. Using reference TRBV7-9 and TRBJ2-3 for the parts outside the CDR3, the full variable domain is DTGVSQNPRHKITKRGQNVTFRCDPISEHNRLYWYRQTLGQGPEFLTYFQNEAQLEKSRLLSDRFSAERPKGSFSTLEIQRTEQGDSAMYLCASTNEGNSTDTQYFGPGTRLTVL.

The CDR3 DNA reads as TGTGCCAGCAGCCCTCCGACAGGGCCGAACACCGGGGAGCTGTTTTTT. Translated: CASSPPTGPNTGELFF. This chain uses TRBV7-9 with TRBJ2-2, with 7 bases aligning to TRBD1. The CDR3 covers 16 residues. V gave up 5 bases and J gave up 0 bases; unmatched junction bases: 6. CDR1 is SEHNR, CDR2 FQNEAQ, per germline (reference sequence).

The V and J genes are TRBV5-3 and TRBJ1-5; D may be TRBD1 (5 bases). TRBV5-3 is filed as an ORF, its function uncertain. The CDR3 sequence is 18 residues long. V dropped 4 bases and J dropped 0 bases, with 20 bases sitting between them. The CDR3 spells CARSQTRGPRYSNQPQHF. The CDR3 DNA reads TGTGCCAGAAGCCAGACAAGGGGCCCTCGTTATAGCAATCAGCCCCAGCATTTT.

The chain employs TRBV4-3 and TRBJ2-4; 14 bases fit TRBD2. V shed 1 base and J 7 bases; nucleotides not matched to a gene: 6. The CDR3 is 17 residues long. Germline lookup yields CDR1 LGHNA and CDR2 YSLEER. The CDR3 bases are TGCGCCAGCAGCCAAGTTCTGACTAGCGGGGGGGCGAACATTCAGTACTTC. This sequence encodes CASSQVLTSGGANIQYF.

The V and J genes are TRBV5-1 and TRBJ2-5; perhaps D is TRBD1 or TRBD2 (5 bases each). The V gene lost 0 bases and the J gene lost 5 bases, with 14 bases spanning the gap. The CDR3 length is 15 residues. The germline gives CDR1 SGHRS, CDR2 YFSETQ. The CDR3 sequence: CASSLDGGDDETQYF. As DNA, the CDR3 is TGCGCCAGCAGCTTGGATGGGGGAGACGACGAGACCCAGTACTTC.

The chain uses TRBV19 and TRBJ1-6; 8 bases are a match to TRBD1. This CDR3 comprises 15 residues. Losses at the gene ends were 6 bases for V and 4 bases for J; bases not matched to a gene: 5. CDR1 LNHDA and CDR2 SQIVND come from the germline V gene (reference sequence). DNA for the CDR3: TGTGCCAGTAGGGCAGGGGGCGCTTATAATTCACCCCTCCACTTT. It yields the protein CASRAGGAYNSPLHF.

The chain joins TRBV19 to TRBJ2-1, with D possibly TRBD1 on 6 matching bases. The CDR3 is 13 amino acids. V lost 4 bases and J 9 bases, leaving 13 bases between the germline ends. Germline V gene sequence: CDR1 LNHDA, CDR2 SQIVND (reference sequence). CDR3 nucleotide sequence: TGTGCCAGTAGTAGAAATCAGGGGCGTGAGCAGTTCTTC. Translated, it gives CASSRNQGREQFF.

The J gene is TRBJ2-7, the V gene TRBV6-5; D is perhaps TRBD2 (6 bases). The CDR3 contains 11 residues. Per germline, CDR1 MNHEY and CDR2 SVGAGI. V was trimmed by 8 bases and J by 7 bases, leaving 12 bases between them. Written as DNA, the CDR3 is TGTGCCAGCCGGGGGTTGGGGGAGCAGTACTTC. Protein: CASRGLGEQYF.

CDR3 protein: CASSQIPGQPPTQPQHF. The CDR3 DNA sequence: TGCGCCAGCAGCCAAATACCCGGACAGCCCCCTACTCAGCCCCAGCATTTT. The V gene is TRBV4-1, the J gene TRBJ1-5, with D perhaps matching TRBD1 (6 bases). The V and J ends lost 2 bases and 6 bases respectively, with 20 bases between them. Germline assignment: CDR1 MGHRA and CDR2 YSYEKL. The CDR3 spans 17 residues.

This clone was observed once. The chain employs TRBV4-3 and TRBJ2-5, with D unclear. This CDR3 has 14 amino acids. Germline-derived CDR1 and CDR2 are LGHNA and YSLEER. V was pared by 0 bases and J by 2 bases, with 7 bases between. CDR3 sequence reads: CASSQDYQQETQYF. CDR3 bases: TGCGCCAGCAGCCAAGACTACCAACAAGAGACCCAGTACTTC.

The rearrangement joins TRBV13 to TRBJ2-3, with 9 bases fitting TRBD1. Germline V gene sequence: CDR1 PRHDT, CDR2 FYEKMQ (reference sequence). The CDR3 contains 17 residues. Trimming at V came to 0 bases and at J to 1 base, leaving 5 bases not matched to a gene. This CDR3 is CASSLGRTGERTDTQYF. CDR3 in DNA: TGTGCCAGCAGCTTAGGGAGGACAGGGGAACGCACAGATACGCAGTATTTT. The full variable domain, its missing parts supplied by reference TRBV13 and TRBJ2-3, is AAGVIQSPRHLIKEKRETATLKCYPIPRHDTVYWYQQGPGQDPQFLISFYEKMQSDKGSIPDRFSAQQFSDYHSELNMSSLELGDSALYFCASSLGRTGERTDTQYFGPGTRLTVL.

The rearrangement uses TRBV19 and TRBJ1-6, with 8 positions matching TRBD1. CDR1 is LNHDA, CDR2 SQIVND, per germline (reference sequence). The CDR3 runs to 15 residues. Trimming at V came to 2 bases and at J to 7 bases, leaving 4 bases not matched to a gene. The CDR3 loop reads CASSIRGTGNSPLHF. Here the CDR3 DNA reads TGTGCCAGTAGTATAAGGGGGACAGGAAATTCACCCCTCCACTTT.

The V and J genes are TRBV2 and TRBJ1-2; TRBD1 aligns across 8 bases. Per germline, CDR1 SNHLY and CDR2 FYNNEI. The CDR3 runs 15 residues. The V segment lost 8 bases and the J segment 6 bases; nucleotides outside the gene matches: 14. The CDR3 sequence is CASDNMRAGGNGYTF. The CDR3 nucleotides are TGTGCCAGCGATAACATGAGGGCAGGGGGCAATGGCTACACCTTC.

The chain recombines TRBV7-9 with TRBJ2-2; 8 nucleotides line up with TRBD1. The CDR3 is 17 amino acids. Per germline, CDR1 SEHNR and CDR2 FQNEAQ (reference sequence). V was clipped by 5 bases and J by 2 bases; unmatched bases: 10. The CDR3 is CASSPGQAKPNTGELFF. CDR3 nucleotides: TGTGCCAGCAGCCCGGGACAGGCCAAGCCCAACACCGGGGAGCTGTTTTTT.

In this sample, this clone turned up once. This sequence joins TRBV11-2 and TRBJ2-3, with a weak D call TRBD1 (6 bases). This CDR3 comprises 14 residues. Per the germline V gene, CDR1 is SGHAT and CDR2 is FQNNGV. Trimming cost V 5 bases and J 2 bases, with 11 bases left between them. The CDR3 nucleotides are TGTGCCAGCAGCCTTACAGGGTCCACAGATACGCAGTATTTT. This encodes CASSLTGSTDTQYF.

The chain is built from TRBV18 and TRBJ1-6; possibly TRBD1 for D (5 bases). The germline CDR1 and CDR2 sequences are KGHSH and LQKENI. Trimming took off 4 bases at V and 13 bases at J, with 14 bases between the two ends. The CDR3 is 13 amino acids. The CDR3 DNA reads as TGTGCCAGCTCACACGGTCAGGGCGGTCCCCTCCACTTT. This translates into CASSHGQGGPLHF.

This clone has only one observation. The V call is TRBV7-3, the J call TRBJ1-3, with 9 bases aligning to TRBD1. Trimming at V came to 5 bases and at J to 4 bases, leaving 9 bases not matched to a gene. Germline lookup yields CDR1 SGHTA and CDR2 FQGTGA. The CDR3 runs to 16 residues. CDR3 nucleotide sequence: TGTGCCAGCAGCCAAACCGGGACAGGGTCAGGAAACACCATATATTTT. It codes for CASSQTGTGSGNTIYF. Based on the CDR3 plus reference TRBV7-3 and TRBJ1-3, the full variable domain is GAGVSQTPSNKVTEKGKYVELRCDPISGHTALYWYRQSLGQGPEFLIYFQGTGAADDSGLPNDRFFAVRPEGSVSTLKIQRTERGDSAVYLCASSQTGTGSGNTIYFGEGSWLTVV.

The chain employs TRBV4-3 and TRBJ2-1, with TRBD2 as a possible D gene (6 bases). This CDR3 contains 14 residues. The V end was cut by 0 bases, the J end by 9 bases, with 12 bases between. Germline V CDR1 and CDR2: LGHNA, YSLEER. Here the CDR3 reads CASSQEGGRSEQFF. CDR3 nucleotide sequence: TGCGCCAGCAGCCAAGAGGGTGGGAGGAGTGAGCAGTTCTTC.

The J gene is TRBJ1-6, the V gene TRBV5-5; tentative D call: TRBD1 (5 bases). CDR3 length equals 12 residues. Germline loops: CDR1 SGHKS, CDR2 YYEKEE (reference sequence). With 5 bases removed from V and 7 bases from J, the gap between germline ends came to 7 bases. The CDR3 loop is CASRGENSPLHF. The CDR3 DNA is TGTGCCAGCAGGGGGGAGAATTCACCCCTCCACTTT.

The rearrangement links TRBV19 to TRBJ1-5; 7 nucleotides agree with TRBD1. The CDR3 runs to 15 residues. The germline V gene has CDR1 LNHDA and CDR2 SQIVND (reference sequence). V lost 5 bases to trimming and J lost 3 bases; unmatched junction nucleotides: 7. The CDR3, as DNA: TGTGCCAGTAGTCCGACGGACAGGTTCAATCAGCCCCAGCATTTT. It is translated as CASSPTDRFNQPQHF.

DNA for the CDR3: TGCGCCAGCAGCTCCGGGACAGGGGTCTACAATGAGCAGTTCTTC. It yields the protein CASSSGTGVYNEQFF. The gene calls are TRBV5-1 and TRBJ2-1, with TRBD1 identical over 10 bases. Trimming at V came to 3 bases and at J to 3 bases, leaving 3 bases not matched to a gene. The V gene's germline CDR1 is SGHRS and CDR2 YFSETQ. The CDR3 runs 15 residues.

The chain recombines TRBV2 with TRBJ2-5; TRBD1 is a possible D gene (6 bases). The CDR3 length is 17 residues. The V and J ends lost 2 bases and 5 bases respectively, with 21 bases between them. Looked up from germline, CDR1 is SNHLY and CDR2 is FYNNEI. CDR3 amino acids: CASSESWWQGKGETQYF. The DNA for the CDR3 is TGTGCCAGCAGTGAAAGTTGGTGGCAGGGGAAGGGGGAGACCCAGTACTTC.